The 5 T cell receptor beta chains in this list originate from one sample, sequenced in a study of T cells after yellow fever vaccination. MiXCR was run by TCRdb on the 5' RACE reads, yielding one entry per CDR3 protein. The sample shows some 99,000 distinct CDR3 sequences, 5.8% of them seen only once. The source material was CD8+ T cells sorted from PBMCs, sampled 10 days after the yellow fever booster vaccination. These receptors all come from a man aged 18-30 years who received the YFV17D yellow fever vaccine.

This clonotype was counted between two and nine times. This sequence joins TRBV5-1 and TRBJ2-1; 7 positions match TRBD1. Germline V gives CDR1 SGHRS, CDR2 YFSETQ. The CDR3 spans 17 residues. Trimming cost V 5 bases and J 0 bases; bases outside gene matches: 11. Here the CDR3 reads CASRPPTGDISYNEQFF. The CDR3 bases are TGCGCCAGCAGGCCACCTACAGGGGACATCTCCTACAATGAGCAGTTCTTC.

This clonotype was found a few times. This sequence joins TRBV7-9 and TRBJ1-1; 8 nucleotides line up with TRBD1. This CDR3 contains 13 residues. Germline V gives CDR1 SEHNR, CDR2 FQNEAQ (reference sequence). Trimming at V came to 5 bases and at J to 6 bases, leaving 5 bases not matched to a gene. The CDR3 loop reads CASSPRDRPEAFF. The CDR3, as DNA: TGTGCCAGCAGCCCCCGGGACAGGCCTGAAGCTTTCTTT.

The genes are TRBV7-9 and TRBJ1-1; D ambiguous. Per the germline V gene, CDR1 is SEHNR and CDR2 is FQNEAQ (reference sequence). CDR3 size: 14 residues. V dropped 4 bases and J dropped 1 base, with 10 bases sitting between them. CDR3: CASSYLDTNTEAFF. CDR3 DNA sequence: TGTGCCAGCAGCTACCTAGACACGAACACTGAAGCTTTCTTT.

This clonotype was found many times. This chain joins TRBV4-1 and TRBJ1-4; possible D gene TRBD1, 6 bases. Germline V gene sequence: CDR1 MGHRA, CDR2 YSYEKL. The CDR3 covers 15 residues. The V end was cut by 2 bases, the J end by 4 bases, with 11 bases between. For the CDR3, the DNA is TGCGCCAGCAGCCAACCGGGACAAAATAATGAAAAACTGTTTTTT. It translates to CASSQPGQNNEKLFF.

This clonotype occurred many times. Here the CDR3 DNA reads TGTGCCAGCAGCCCGATAAGTGACGGCTACGAGCAGTACTTC. This sequence encodes CASSPISDGYEQYF. The chain uses TRBV7-6 and TRBJ2-7, with D hard to call. The CDR3 has 14 residues. V was clipped by 5 bases and J by 3 bases, with 14 bases between them. CDR1 and CDR2 (germline): SGHVS, FNYEAQ.